One and the same sample provided the 2 T cell receptor beta chains below, sequenced in a study of blood T cell repertoires in COVID-19. Repertoires were generated with immunoSEQ multiplex PCR, while TCRdb's copy carries only in-frame clones and drops some. Among over 200,000 clones listed, approximately 86% were seen once. The specimen was peripheral blood. These receptor sequences come from a woman aged 30 to 39 who had recovered from COVID-19.

The chain carries TRBV7-3 and TRBJ2-1, with TRBD1 identical over 7 bases. Germline V gives CDR1 SGHTA, CDR2 FQGTGA. The CDR3 runs 17 residues. After removal of 4 bases from V and 8 bases from J, the junction contained 17 bases not matched to a gene. The DNA for the CDR3 is TGTGCCAGCAGCTCACATCTCGCCCTGACAGGGAGTCATGAGCAGTTCTTC. It encodes CASSSHLALTGSHEQFF.

This clone was counted only a few times. The V gene is TRBV29-1, the J gene TRBJ2-7, with 9 nucleotides matching TRBD2. The germline CDR1 and CDR2 sequences are SQVTM and ANQGSEA. Trimming took 6 bases from V and 5 from J; bases not matched to a gene: 8. The CDR3 contains 13 residues. The CDR3 bases are TGCAGCGTCCCCTTTAGCGGGGGAAACGAGCAGTACTTC. Residues: CSVPFSGGNEQYF.